The 2 T cell receptor beta chains in this list originate from one sample, sequenced in a study of OX40 agonist ivuxolimab in advanced cancers. The data were produced by immunoSEQ multiplex PCR, yet TCRdb's version contains in-frame clones alone and is incomplete. Seen here are 77,000 or so clones, around 93% observed once, and the top ten hold approximately 0.32%. The sequencing used CD4+ or CD8+ T cells sorted from blood, collected in a trial of the OX40 agonist ivuxolimab. The receptors shown here come from an adult with an advanced solid tumor such as melanoma, head and neck, liver or kidney cancer.

V gene TRBV5-4 combines with J gene TRBJ2-5, with D hard to call. CDR1 is SGHNT, CDR2 YYREEE, per germline (reference sequence). V lost 0 bases to trimming and J lost 1 base, with 7 bases between them. The CDR3 extends over 14 amino acids. The CDR3 region has the DNA TGTGCCAGCAGCTTGGCACAACTCCAAGAGACCCAGTACTTC. This codes for CASSLAQLQETQYF.

The chain is built from TRBV19 and TRBJ2-2; D is tentatively TRBD1 or TRBD2 (6 bases each). Germline CDR1 reads LNHDA; CDR2 reads SQIVND (reference sequence). This CDR3 spans 16 amino acids. Deletions cut 3 bases from V and 3 bases from J, with 14 bases between. Here the CDR3 DNA reads TGTGCCAGTAGTATTAATCCGGGGGCGTACACCGGGGAGCTGTTTTTT. It codes for CASSINPGAYTGELFF.